This T cell receptor (beta chain) stems from a study of CD8 T cells in Susac syndrome. RNA totalling about 0.45 to 1 ug underwent reverse transcription with random hexamers. MiXCR, applied by TCRdb to the immunoSEQ multiplex PCR reads, yields one record per CDR3 protein. The sample holds roughly 88,000 distinct CDR3 sequences, 96% seen once. CDR3 length equals 14 residues. The germline V and J ends were trimmed by 4 bases and 2 bases, with 8 bases remaining between them. Germline V CDR1 and CDR2: LGHNT, FRNRAP. The sample consisted of CD8+ T cells from PBMCs. The clonotype comes from a human donor with Susac syndrome. The chain links TRBV12-5 to TRBJ2-2, with a tentative D call TRBD1 (5 bases). This CDR3 reads CASGSTDNTGELFF. The CDR3, as DNA: TGTGCTAGTGGTTCGACAGATAACACCGGGGAGCTGTTTTTT.